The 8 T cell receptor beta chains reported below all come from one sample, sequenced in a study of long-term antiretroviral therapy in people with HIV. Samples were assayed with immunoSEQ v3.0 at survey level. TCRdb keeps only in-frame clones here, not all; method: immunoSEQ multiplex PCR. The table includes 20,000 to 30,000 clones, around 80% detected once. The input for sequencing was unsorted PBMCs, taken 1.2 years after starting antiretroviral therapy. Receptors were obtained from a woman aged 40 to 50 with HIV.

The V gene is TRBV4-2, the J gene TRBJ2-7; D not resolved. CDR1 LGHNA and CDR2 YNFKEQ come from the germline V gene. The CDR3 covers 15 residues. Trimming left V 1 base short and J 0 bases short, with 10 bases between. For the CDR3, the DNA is TGTGCCAGCAGCCAAGGAGATTACTCCTCCTACGAGCAGTACTTC. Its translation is CASSQGDYSSYEQYF.

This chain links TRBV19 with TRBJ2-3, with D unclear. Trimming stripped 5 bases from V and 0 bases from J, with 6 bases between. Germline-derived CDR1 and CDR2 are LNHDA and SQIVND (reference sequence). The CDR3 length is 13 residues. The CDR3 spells CASSADSTDTQYF. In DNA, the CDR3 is TGTGCCAGTAGTGCGGACAGCACAGATACGCAGTATTTT.

The CDR3 sequence: CASSYAGGTEAFF. As DNA, the CDR3 is TGTGCCAGCAGTTACGCAGGAGGAACTGAAGCTTTCTTT. This chain links TRBV6-5 with TRBJ1-1; D unclear. Germline assignment: CDR1 MNHEY and CDR2 SVGAGI. The CDR3 loop spans 13 amino acids. V was pared by 2 bases and J by 5 bases, with 9 bases between.

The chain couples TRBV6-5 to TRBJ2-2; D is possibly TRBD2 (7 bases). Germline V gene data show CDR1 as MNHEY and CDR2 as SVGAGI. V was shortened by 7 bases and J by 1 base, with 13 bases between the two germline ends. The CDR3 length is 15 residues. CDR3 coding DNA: TGTGCCAGCATAGGGGGGGCCGGGAACACCGGGGAGCTGTTTTTT. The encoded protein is CASIGGAGNTGELFF.

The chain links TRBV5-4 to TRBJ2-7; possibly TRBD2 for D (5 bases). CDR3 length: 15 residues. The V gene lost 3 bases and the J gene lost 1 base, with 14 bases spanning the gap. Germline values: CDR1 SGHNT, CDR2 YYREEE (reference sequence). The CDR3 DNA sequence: TGTGCCAGCAGCTCTGACGGGGTGCCATCCTACGAGCAGTACTTC. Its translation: CASSSDGVPSYEQYF.

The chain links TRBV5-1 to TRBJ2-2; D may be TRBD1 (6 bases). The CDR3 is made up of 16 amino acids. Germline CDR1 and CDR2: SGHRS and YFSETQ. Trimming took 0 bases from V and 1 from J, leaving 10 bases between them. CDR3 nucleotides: TGCGCCAGCAGCTTGGCAGCAGGGGTGAACACCGGGGAGCTGTTTTTT. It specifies CASSLAAGVNTGELFF.

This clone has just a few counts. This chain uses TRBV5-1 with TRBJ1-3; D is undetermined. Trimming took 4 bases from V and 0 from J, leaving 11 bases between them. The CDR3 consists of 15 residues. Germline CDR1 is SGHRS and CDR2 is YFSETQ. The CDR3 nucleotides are TGCGCCAGCAGCCGGCAGCCCGACTCTGGAAACACCATATATTTT. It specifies CASSRQPDSGNTIYF.

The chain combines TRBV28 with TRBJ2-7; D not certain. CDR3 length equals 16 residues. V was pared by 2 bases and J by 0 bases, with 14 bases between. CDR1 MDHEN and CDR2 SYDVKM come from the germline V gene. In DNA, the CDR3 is TGTGCCAGCAGTTTAAGGCAGGACGAACCCTCCTACGAGCAGTACTTC. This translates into CASSLRQDEPSYEQYF. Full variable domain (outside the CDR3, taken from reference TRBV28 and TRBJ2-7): DVKVTQSSRYLVKRTGEKVFLECVQDMDHENMFWYRQDPGLGLRLIYFSYDVKMKEKGDIPEGYSVSREKKERFSLILESASTNQTSMYLCASSLRQDEPSYEQYFGPGTRLTVT.